This T cell receptor (beta chain) was captured in a study of OX40 agonist ivuxolimab in advanced cancers. About this clone itself: The target antigen is unknown.

The study, taken as a whole, reports: CD8+ T cells averaged more expanded clones than CD4+.

V lost 10 bases and J lost 1, with 14 bases in between. This CDR3 spans 13 amino acids. Germline assignment: CDR1 SNHLY and CDR2 FYNNEI. Here immunoSEQ multiplex PCR was the method, and the copy in TCRdb shows in-frame clones only, minus some. The profile shows roughly 81,000 clones, 75% to 90% of them singletons. The TCR comes from an adult with an advanced solid tumor such as melanoma, head and neck, liver or kidney cancer. Sample: CD4+ or CD8+ T cells sorted from blood, taken in a trial of the OX40 agonist ivuxolimab. The chain couples TRBV2 to TRBJ2-7; D possibly matches TRBD1 or TRBD2 (5 bases each). This CDR3 is CATTWDRSYEQYF. The CDR3 bases are TGTGCCACCACCTGGGACCGATCCTACGAGCAGTACTTC.